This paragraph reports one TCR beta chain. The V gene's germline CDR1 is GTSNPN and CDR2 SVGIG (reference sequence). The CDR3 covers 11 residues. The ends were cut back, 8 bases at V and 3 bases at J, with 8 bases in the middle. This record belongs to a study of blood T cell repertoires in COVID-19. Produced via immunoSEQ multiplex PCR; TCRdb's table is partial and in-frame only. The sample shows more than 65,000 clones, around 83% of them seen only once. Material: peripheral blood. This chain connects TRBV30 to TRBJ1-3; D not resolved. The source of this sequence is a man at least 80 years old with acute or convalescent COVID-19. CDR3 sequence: CAIPHGNTIYF. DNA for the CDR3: TGTGCCATCCCCCATGGAAACACCATATATTTT.